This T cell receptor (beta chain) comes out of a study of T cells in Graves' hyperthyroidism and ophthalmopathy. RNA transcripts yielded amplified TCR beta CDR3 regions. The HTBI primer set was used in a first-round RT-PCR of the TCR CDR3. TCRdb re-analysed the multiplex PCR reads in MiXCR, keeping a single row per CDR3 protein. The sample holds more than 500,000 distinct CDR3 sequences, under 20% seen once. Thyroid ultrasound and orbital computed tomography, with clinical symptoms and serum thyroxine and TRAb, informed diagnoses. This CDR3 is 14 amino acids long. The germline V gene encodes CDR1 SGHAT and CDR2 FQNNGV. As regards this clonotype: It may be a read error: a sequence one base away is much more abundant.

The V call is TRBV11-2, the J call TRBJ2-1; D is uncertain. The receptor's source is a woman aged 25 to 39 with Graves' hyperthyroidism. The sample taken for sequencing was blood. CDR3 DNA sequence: TGTGCCAGCAGCTTAGGACCTCACGACAATGAGCGGTTCTTC. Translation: CASSLGPHDNERFF.